Presented here are 19 T cell receptor beta chains from one specimen sequenced in a study of blood T cell repertoires in COVID-19. Data came from immunoSEQ multiplex PCR; TCRdb stores just in-frame clones and leaves some out. This sample has 250,000 to 300,000 clones, with about 89% found just once. Sequenced input: PBMCs or T cells enriched from blood (not recorded which). These receptors originate from a human donor in a cohort exposed to, infected with or recovered from COVID-19 (not recorded which). The donor label of this sample is uncertain.

The V and J genes are TRBV11-2 and TRBJ2-7; D gene unclear. Germline-derived CDR1 and CDR2 are SGHAT and FQNNGV. CDR3 length equals 15 residues. Deletions cut 1 base from V and 0 bases from J, with 10 bases between. CDR3 protein: CASSLAQISSYEQYF. The CDR3 DNA follows: TGTGCCAGCAGCTTAGCACAGATTAGCTCCTACGAGCAGTACTTC.

The rearrangement joins TRBV5-1 to TRBJ1-5, with 7 bases lining up with TRBD1. The CDR3 consists of 15 residues. Germline CDR1 SGHRS, CDR2 YFSETQ. V lost 4 bases and J lost 7; bases outside the gene matches: 11. The CDR3: CASSPETGLQQPQHF. The DNA of the CDR3 is TGCGCCAGCAGCCCGGAGACAGGGCTCCAGCAGCCCCAGCATTTT.

This chain links TRBV5-1 with TRBJ2-6, with D unclear. Trimming took off 4 bases at V and 3 bases at J, with 8 bases between the two ends. The CDR3 has 14 amino acids. Looked up from germline, CDR1 is SGHRS and CDR2 is YFSETQ. CDR3 in DNA: TGCGCCAGCAGCCCAGGAAATGGGGCCAACGTCCTGACTTTC. Translated: CASSPGNGANVLTF. The variable domain in full, with the rest retrieved from reference TRBV5-1 and TRBJ2-6, is KAGVTQTPRYLIKTRGQQVTLSCSPISGHRSVSWYQQTPGQGLQFLFEYFSETQRNKGNFPGRFSGRQFSNSRSEMNVSTLELGDSALYLCASSPGNGANVLTFGAGSRLTVL.

This clone was counted a single time. This chain connects TRBV5-1 to TRBJ2-1, with a weak D call TRBD2 (6 bases). The length of the CDR3 is 15 residues. Trimming removed 3 bases from V and 1 base from J, with 11 bases in between. The germline V gene has CDR1 SGHRS and CDR2 YFSETQ. The CDR3 nucleotides read TGCGCCAGCAGCTCCTGGGACTCATCCTACAATGAGCAGTTCTTC. It codes for CASSSWDSSYNEQFF. Full variable domain (outside the CDR3, taken from reference TRBV5-1 and TRBJ2-1): KAGVTQTPRYLIKTRGQQVTLSCSPISGHRSVSWYQQTPGQGLQFLFEYFSETQRNKGNFPGRFSGRQFSNSRSEMNVSTLELGDSALYLCASSSWDSSYNEQFFGPGTRLTVL.

The V call is TRBV2, the J call TRBJ1-1, with TRBD1 matching 8 bases. J was trimmed by 4 bases and V by 6 bases; bases with no gene match: 10. This CDR3 comprises 15 residues. Germline-derived CDR1 and CDR2 are SNHLY and FYNNEI. CDR3 region: CASSYGEGQATEAFF. The CDR3 region has the DNA TGTGCCAGCAGCTACGGGGAGGGACAGGCCACTGAAGCTTTCTTT.

The chain joins TRBV5-6 to TRBJ2-2; perhaps TRBD2 as D (6 bases). V was shortened by 0 bases and J by 6 bases, with 6 bases between the two germline ends. Germline V gene lookup returns CDR1 SGHDT and CDR2 YYEEEE. The CDR3 has 13 amino acids. For the CDR3, the DNA is TGTGCCAGCAGCTTGGGACTAGCCGGGGAGCTGTTTTTT. Amino acid sequence: CASSLGLAGELFF.

This clone occurred once. The V call is TRBV7-3, the J call TRBJ2-1; TRBD2 matches at 13 bases. The V gene end was trimmed by 5 bases and the J gene end by 7 bases; junction bases not matched to a gene: 8. CDR3 size: 16 residues. From germline, CDR1 is SGHTA and CDR2 FQGTGA. The CDR3 DNA follows: TGTGCCAGCAGCCCCCCGACTAGCGGGGGGCCTAATGAGCAGTTCTTC. Translating it yields CASSPPTSGGPNEQFF.

The chain links TRBV6-5 to TRBJ1-2, with a weak D call TRBD1 (5 bases). CDR3 size: 15 residues. V dropped 7 bases and J dropped 4 bases, with 19 bases sitting between them. CDR1 is MNHEY, CDR2 SVGAGI, per germline. This chain's CDR3 is CASTDGGSRGYGYTF. CDR3 DNA: TGTGCCAGCACCGATGGGGGGTCTCGGGGCTATGGCTACACCTTC.

The chain recombines TRBV27 with TRBJ1-5, with a possible D match to TRBD1 (6 bases). The CDR3 is 14 amino acids. The V gene's germline CDR1 is MNHEY and CDR2 SMNVEV (reference sequence). V lost 2 bases and J 6 bases, leaving 11 bases between the germline ends. The CDR3 reads CASSLRGMGQPQHF. The CDR3 DNA follows: TGTGCCAGCAGTTTAAGGGGGATGGGTCAGCCCCAGCATTTT.

In the case of this clone: Other DNA sequences of this sample code for an identical CDR3. V and J are TRBV9 and TRBJ2-1; 11 positions agree with TRBD2. The V segment lost 2 bases and the J segment 4 bases; nucleotides outside the gene matches: 2. The germline V gene has CDR1 SGDLS and CDR2 YYNGEE. CDR3 length: 15 amino acids. The CDR3 is CASSVGLAAYNEQFF. In DNA, the CDR3 is TGTGCCAGCAGCGTGGGACTAGCGGCTTACAATGAGCAGTTCTTC. The full variable domain, its missing parts supplied by reference TRBV9 and TRBJ2-1, is DSGVTQTPKHLITATGQRVTLRCSPRSGDLSVYWYQQSLDQGLQFLIQYYNGEERAKGNILERFSAQQFPDLHSELNLSSLELGDSALYFCASSVGLAAYNEQFFGPGTRLTVL.

This chain uses TRBV4-1 with TRBJ1-4; 9 nucleotides match TRBD1. There are 17 residues in the CDR3. Germline trimming cut 6 bases from V and 0 bases from J; bases unmatched to any gene: 8. Germline CDR1 MGHRA, CDR2 YSYEKL. CDR3 region: CASRRTRDRATNEKLFF. The CDR3 nucleotides read TGCGCCAGCAGACGAACCCGGGACAGGGCAACTAATGAAAAACTGTTTTTT.

The V call is TRBV27, the J call TRBJ2-1; D possibly corresponds to TRBD2 (6 bases). Trimming pared 9 bases from V and 7 bases from J, leaving 16 bases between. The CDR3 length is 13 residues. Germline loops: CDR1 MNHEY, CDR2 SMNVEV (reference sequence). CDR3: CASSEGLRNEQFF. The CDR3, as DNA: TGTGCCAGTTCGGAGGGTTTGCGTAATGAGCAGTTCTTC.

This clone was recorded only once. The chain is built from TRBV3-1 (or the pseudogene TRBV3-2) and TRBJ1-1; D remains unclear. Per germline, CDR1 LGHDT and CDR2 YNNKEL (reference sequence). The CDR3 has 14 residues. Trimming pared 2 bases from V and 4 bases from J, leaving 11 bases between. CDR3 region: CASSQSYRGTEAFF. The CDR3, as DNA: TGTGCCAGCAGCCAAAGTTATCGGGGCACTGAAGCTTTCTTT.

A remark on this clone: This same CDR3 is encoded by further DNA sequences in the sample. The rearrangement joins TRBV7-9 to TRBJ1-6; D remains unclear. V lost 6 bases to trimming and J lost 0 bases, with 9 bases between them. The CDR3 is made up of 15 amino acids. Germline V CDR1 and CDR2: SEHNR, FQNEAQ (reference sequence). In nucleotides, the CDR3 is TGTGCCAGCAGTCTGATGAGCTCCTATAATTCACCCCTCCACTTT. This codes for CASSLMSSYNSPLHF.

The chain joins TRBV3-1 (or the pseudogene TRBV3-2) to TRBJ1-1, with D unclear. The CDR3 loop spans 14 amino acids. V gave up 0 bases and J gave up 1 base, with 6 bases separating them. Germline V gene sequence: CDR1 LGHDT, CDR2 YNNKEL (reference sequence). CDR3 amino acids: CASSQDQRNTEAFF. DNA of the CDR3: TGTGCCAGCAGCCAAGATCAGCGGAACACTGAAGCTTTCTTT.

V gene TRBV18 combines with J gene TRBJ1-5; 9 nucleotides line up with TRBD1. The CDR3 extends over 15 amino acids. Germline trimming cut 3 bases from V and 5 bases from J; bases unmatched to any gene: 5. Germline CDR1 is KGHSH and CDR2 is LQKENI. The CDR3 here is CASSPQTGGDQPQHF. The CDR3 DNA reads TGTGCCAGCTCACCGCAGACAGGGGGTGATCAGCCCCAGCATTTT.

The V and J genes are TRBV7-2 and TRBJ2-7; 8 nucleotides align to TRBD2. The germline CDR1 and CDR2 sequences are SGHTA and FQGNSA. V gave up 2 bases and J gave up 3 bases; unmatched junction bases: 12. This CDR3 comprises 17 residues. The chain's CDR3 is CASSLFSGGPLGYEQYF. The CDR3 coding sequence is TGTGCCAGCAGCTTATTCAGCGGGGGCCCTCTTGGCTACGAGCAGTACTTC.

The V call is TRBV7-2, the J call TRBJ1-3; weak D call: TRBD1 (5 bases). CDR1 and CDR2 (germline): SGHTA, FQGNSA. The V gene lost 1 base and the J gene lost 4 bases, with 11 bases spanning the gap. This CDR3 has 15 residues. The chain's CDR3 is CASSLERGVGNTIYF. CDR3 DNA sequence: TGTGCCAGCAGCTTAGAAAGGGGTGTAGGAAACACCATATATTTT.

J is TRBJ1-2 and V is TRBV7-9; D gene uncertain. In germline, CDR1 is SEHNR, CDR2 FQNEAQ (reference sequence). The CDR3 consists of 11 residues. The CDR3 DNA sequence: TGTGTTTCGCGGGGAAATGAAGGCTACACCTTC. Residues: CVSRGNEGYTF.